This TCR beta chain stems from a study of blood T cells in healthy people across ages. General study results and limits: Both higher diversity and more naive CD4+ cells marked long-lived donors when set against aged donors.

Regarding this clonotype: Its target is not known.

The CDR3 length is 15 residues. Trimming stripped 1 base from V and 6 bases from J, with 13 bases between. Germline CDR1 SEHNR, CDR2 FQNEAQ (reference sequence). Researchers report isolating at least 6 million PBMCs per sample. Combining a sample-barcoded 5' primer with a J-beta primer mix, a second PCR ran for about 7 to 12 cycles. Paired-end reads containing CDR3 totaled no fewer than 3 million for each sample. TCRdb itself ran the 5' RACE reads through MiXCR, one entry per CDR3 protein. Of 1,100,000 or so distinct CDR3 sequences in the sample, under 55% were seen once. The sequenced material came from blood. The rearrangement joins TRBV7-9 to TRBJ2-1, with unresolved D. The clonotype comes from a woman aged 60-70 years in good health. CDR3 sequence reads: CASSLGVAAANEQFF. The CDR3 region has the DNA TGTGCCAGCAGCTTAGGAGTTGCGGCGGCCAATGAGCAGTTCTTC.